These T cell receptor beta chains were read from a single sample in a study of T cell repertoires in cytomegalovirus infection. In TCRdb, the reads were re-called with MiXCR into one record per CDR3 protein. The data contain about 360,000 distinct CDR3 sequences, roughly 18% of them singletons. Sequenced sample: PBMCs. The receptors were sampled from a human donor in good health (CMV status not recorded). Some clones in this sample may be carry-over from other donors' samples. Both conserved end residues are part of each CDR3. The D gene is left open where the match is weak. The size of a clone is reported for some rows only, either as once, few or many, or as a class for expanded clones.

>TRBJ1-5|TRBV12-3/TRBV12-4|TRBD1|.
TGTGCCAGCAGTCCCCGGGACAGTCAGCCCCAGCATTTT
CASSPRDSQPQHF
>TRBJ1-4|TRBV20-1|TRBD1|few
TGCAGTGCTAGAGACAGGGGGGTGGATGAAAAACTGTTTTTT
CSARDRGVDEKLFF
>TRBJ2-7|TRBV20-1|.|once
TGCAGTGCTTCCTCACTGCATAGCGCAGGGGCCTACGAGCAGTACTTC
CSASSLHSAGAYEQYF
>TRBJ2-7|TRBV7-2|.|many
TGTGCCAGCAGCTTAACCCAGCGCTCCTACGAGCAGTACTTC
CASSLTQRSYEQYF
>TRBJ2-4|TRBV20-1|.|few
TGCAGTGCTACAGGGCAACACATTCAGTACTTC
CSATGQHIQYF
>TRBJ2-5|TRBV30|TRBD2|.
TGTGCCTGGAGCTATTTGGGACTAGACGGGGAGACCCAGTACTTC
CAWSYLGLDGETQYF
>TRBJ1-4|TRBV7-9|.|.
TGTGCCAGCACCACTCACCTTAGCGAAAAACTGTTTTTT
CASTTHLSEKLFF
>TRBJ1-5|TRBV5-6|TRBD1|many
TGTGCCAGCAGCTTGACGCAGGACAGGTATAGCAATCAGCCCCAGCATTTT
CASSLTQDRYSNQPQHF
>TRBJ2-5|TRBV5-1|.|many
TGCGCCAGCAGCTTGGCTCGCCGGTCAGAAGAGACCCAGTACTTC
CASSLARRSEETQYF
>TRBJ1-4|TRBV7-2|.|.
TGTGCCAGCAGTTTTAGGGAGGGGAATGAAAAACTGTTTTTT
CASSFREGNEKLFF
>TRBJ2-2|TRBV12-3/TRBV12-4|.|.
TGTGCCAGCAGTTACGGACATACCGGGGAGCTGTTTTTT
CASSYGHTGELFF
>TRBJ2-7|TRBV5-6|.|.
TGTGCCAGCAGCCAATTGGGCCCCGAGCAGTACTTC
CASSQLGPEQYF
>TRBJ2-5|TRBV19|.|.
TGTGCCAGTAGTATTTCCCTCCAAGAGACCCAGTACTTC
CASSISLQETQYF
>TRBJ2-1|TRBV7-2|TRBD2|many
TGTGCCAGCAGCTTGGGACTAGCGGTCTCCTACAATGAGCAGTTCTTC
CASSLGLAVSYNEQFF
>TRBJ2-7|TRBV20-1|.|few
TGCAGTGCTCGAAGACAAACCTACGAGCAGTACTTC
CSARRQTYEQYF
>TRBJ1-4|TRBV19|.|.
TGTGCCAGTAGTATTTGGTTTTATCAGGAAGGGGGAACTAATGAAAAACTGTTTTTT
CASSIWFYQEGGTNEKLFF
>TRBJ2-7|TRBV20-1|TRBD2|.
TGCAGTGCTAGAGATAGAACTAGCGGGATACCCTACGAGCAGTACTTC
CSARDRTSGIPYEQYF
>TRBJ2-5|TRBV12-3/TRBV12-4|.|few
TGTGCCAGCAGTTCCCCCCCCAGGGGGAGGCAAGAGACCCAGTACTTC
CASSSPPRGRQETQYF
>TRBJ1-2|TRBV12-3/TRBV12-4|.|few
TGTGCCAGCAGTGGAGAAATCGGCTACACCTTC
CASSGEIGYTF
>TRBJ1-6|TRBV12-3/TRBV12-4|TRBD1|once
TGTGCCAGTACCGGGACAGGGTCCTCACCCCTCCACTTT
CASTGTGSSPLHF
>TRBJ2-1|TRBV29-1|TRBD2|.
TGCAGCGTTCCCGGGACTAGCGGGGGGAACAATGAGCAGTTCTTC
CSVPGTSGGNNEQFF
>TRBJ2-3|TRBV5-3|.|.
TGTGCCAGAAGCTTGGAAGGGCCGGGAGATACGCAGTATTTT
CARSLEGPGDTQYF
>TRBJ1-1|TRBV6-2/TRBV6-3|.|few
TGTGCCAGCAGTTACTCGACTGGGGGTATTGAAGCTTTCTTT
CASSYSTGGIEAFF
>TRBJ1-1|TRBV25-1|.|.
TGTGCCAGCAGTGAATCCGAACAATTGAACACTGAAGCTTTCTTT
CASSESEQLNTEAFF
>TRBJ2-3|TRBV28|TRBD2|few
TGTGCCAGCAGTCCCGGGGGGGGAGGCGATCCGGGTACGCAGTATTTT
CASSPGGGGDPGTQYF
>TRBJ2-3|TRBV7-8|TRBD2|few
TGTGCCAGCATGGGCGGGAGGACCAGGGATACGCAGTATTTT
CASMGGRTRDTQYF
>TRBJ1-5|TRBV5-6|TRBD1|many
TGTGCCAGCAGCACCTGGACAGGGAAGGGCAATCAGCCCCAGCATTTT
CASSTWTGKGNQPQHF
>TRBJ2-3|TRBV7-2|.|many
TGTGCCAGCAGCTTAGCGGGGGGATTGGATACGCAGTATTTT
CASSLAGGLDTQYF
>TRBJ1-2|TRBV6-1|.|many
TGTGCCAGCAGTGAAGTTAACTATGGCTACACCTTC
CASSEVNYGYTF
>TRBJ2-7|TRBV11-2|.|.
TGTGCCAGCAGCTTAGATCCTGGGCAGGGGAAGTACGAGCAGTACTTC
CASSLDPGQGKYEQYF
>TRBJ2-3|TRBV7-2|.|many
TGTGCCAGCAGCTGGGACTCCGACAGCCCTTACACAGATACGCAGTATTTT
CASSWDSDSPYTDTQYF
>TRBJ2-7|TRBV7-2|TRBD2|many
TGTGCCAGCAGCCCCGGCGGGACTAGCGCCTACGAGCAGTACTTC
CASSPGGTSAYEQYF
>TRBJ2-3|TRBV29-1|.|.
TGCAGCGTTGCCGGCCGGCTGAGACTAGATACGCAGTATTTT
CSVAGRLRLDTQYF
>TRBJ1-5|TRBV2|TRBD1|once
TGTGCCAGCAGCGTCCCGGGACAGGGTCAGCCCCAGCATTTT
CASSVPGQGQPQHF
>TRBJ1-5|TRBV7-2|.|many
TGTGCCAGCAGCACCACAGGGTCAGGGCAGCCCCAGCATTTT
CASSTTGSGQPQHF
>TRBJ2-1|TRBV5-4|.|once
TGTGCCAGCAGCTTGGGGAGCGCAACCTACAATGAGCAGTTCTTC
CASSLGSATYNEQFF
>TRBJ2-7|TRBV27|.|few
TGTGCCAGCAGCATGGACAAATCTCACGAGCAGTACTTC
CASSMDKSHEQYF
>TRBJ2-7|TRBV19|TRBD2|few
TGTGCCAGTAGTATGACTAGCGGGAATTTACCCTACGAGCAGTACTTC
CASSMTSGNLPYEQYF
>TRBJ2-1|TRBV11-2|.|.
TGTGCCAGCAGCTTAGATCTTATCGTCCTCGAGCAGTTCTTC
CASSLDLIVLEQFF
>TRBJ1-5|TRBV3-1|.|few
TGTGCCAGCAGCCCCGTAATGGGCAATCAGCCCCAGCATTTT
CASSPVMGNQPQHF
>TRBJ2-5|TRBV7-9|.|many
TGTGCCAGCACCCTTAAGATAGGACAAGAGACCCAGTACTTC
CASTLKIGQETQYF
>TRBJ1-5|TRBV6-1|.|.
TGTGCCAGCAGTGAACTTCAGGTTCAGCCCCAGCATTTT
CASSELQVQPQHF
>TRBJ2-5|TRBV12-3/TRBV12-4|.|many
TGTGCCAGCAGTACGCAGGTCCCCACGGAGACCCAGTACTTC
CASSTQVPTETQYF
>TRBJ1-1|TRBV20-1|.|many
TGCAGTGCTAGTCCACGCCCCGGAGTGAACACTGAAGCTTTCTTT
CSASPRPGVNTEAFF
>TRBJ2-3|TRBV6-8|TRBD1|few
TGTGCCAGCAGGGACAGGGGGGGCACAGATACGCAGTATTTT
CASRDRGGTDTQYF
>TRBJ2-5|TRBV11-2|TRBD2|few
TGTGCCAGCAGCTTCTCCAGCCGCGGGACCCCGGGAGGGACCCAGTACTTC
CASSFSSRGTPGGTQYF
>TRBJ2-7|TRBV12-5|.|.
TGTGCTTCCGGGCGGCCGAACTCCTACGAGCAGTACTTC
CASGRPNSYEQYF
>TRBJ2-1|TRBV20-1|TRBD2|.
TGCAGTGCTAGGAAAGCGGGAGACTACAATGAGCAGTTCTTC
CSARKAGDYNEQFF